These 14 T cell receptor beta chains were sequenced from one sample in a study of OX40 agonist ivuxolimab in advanced cancers. TCRdb's copy holds only in-frame clones and misses some; the assay was immunoSEQ multiplex PCR. Of approximately 58,000 clones listed, 80% to 90% are singletons. Sample: CD4+ or CD8+ T cells sorted from blood, taken in a trial of the OX40 agonist ivuxolimab. These receptors came from an adult with an advanced solid tumor such as melanoma, head and neck, liver or kidney cancer.

The chain combines TRBV21-1 with TRBJ1-5; the D segment call TRBD1 is taken from the table without a DNA check. TRBV21-1 is a pseudogene locus. This CDR3 is built from 14 residues. CDR3 sequence reads: CASRHDRGLQPQHF. DNA of the CDR3: TGTGCCAGCAGACATGACAGGGGGCTTCAGCCCCAGCATTTT.

The sample holds one count of this clone. V usage is TRBV5-6 and J usage is TRBJ1-1, with D maybe TRBD1 (5 bases). The germline V and J ends were trimmed by 6 bases and 1 base, with 13 bases remaining between them. Per germline, CDR1 SGHDT and CDR2 YYEEEE. The CDR3 is 14 residues long. The CDR3 here is CASNLKGPNTEAFF. The CDR3 nucleotides read TGTGCCAGCAACCTGAAGGGGCCGAACACTGAAGCTTTCTTT.

V is TRBV19 and J is TRBJ2-1; tentatively, D is TRBD2 (7 bases). Between the trimmed V and J ends, which lost 3 bases and 5 bases, there was a span of 14 bases. Germline CDR1 is LNHDA and CDR2 is SQIVND (reference sequence). The CDR3 is made up of 15 amino acids. DNA for the CDR3: TGTGCCAGTAGTATTCGAGGGGGGGTCAACAATGAGCAGTTCTTC. It translates to CASSIRGGVNNEQFF.

CDR3 residues: CASSEHNEAFF. The CDR3, as DNA: TGTGCCAGCAGTGAACACAATGAAGCTTTCTTT. The chain is built from TRBV2 and TRBJ1-1, with D uncertain. The CDR3 covers 11 residues. Germline lookup yields CDR1 SNHLY and CDR2 FYNNEI. With 2 bases removed from V and 7 bases from J, the gap between germline ends came to 5 bases.

This chain uses TRBV7-8 with TRBJ2-7, with 7 bases lining up with TRBD1. Germline V gene data show CDR1 as SGHVS and CDR2 as FQNEAQ. Trimming took 5 bases from V and 0 from J; bases not matched to a gene: 10. The CDR3 is made up of 16 amino acids. The CDR3 loop is CASSLTTGMGSYEQYF. For the CDR3, the DNA is TGTGCCAGCAGCCTCACGACAGGGATGGGCTCCTACGAGCAGTACTTC.

This clone was counted a single time. V usage is TRBV18 and J usage is TRBJ2-5; TRBD1 might be the D (6 bases). The J call is uncertain, as TRBJ2-7 better fits the DNA end. The germline V gene encodes CDR1 KGHSH and CDR2 LQKENI. The CDR3 has 14 amino acids. The CDR3 region has the DNA TGTGCCAGCTCACCTTGGGACAAACCCTACGAGCAGTACTTC. Encoded protein: CASSPWDKPYEQYF.

The gene calls are TRBV5-1 and TRBJ2-6; perhaps TRBD1 as D (6 bases). Germline CDR1 SGHRS, CDR2 YFSETQ. Trimming cost V 7 bases and J 1 base, with 15 bases left between them. The CDR3 contains 16 residues. The CDR3 DNA is TGCGCCAGCCAGTCCAGGGGTAAATCTGGGGCCAACGTCCTGACTTTC. Translated, it gives CASQSRGKSGANVLTF.

The V and J genes are TRBV6-1 and TRBJ1-5; D is ambiguous. V gave up 9 bases and J gave up 3 bases, with 18 bases separating them. Looked up from germline, CDR1 is MNHNS and CDR2 is SASEGT. The CDR3 runs 15 residues. The CDR3 here is CASSHNSRVNQPQHF. The CDR3 DNA sequence: TGTGCCAGTTCCCACAATTCAAGGGTCAATCAGCCCCAGCATTTT.

V usage is TRBV6-4 and J usage is TRBJ2-6, with D uncertain. CDR1 is MRHNA, CDR2 SNTAGT, per germline. The CDR3 contains 14 residues. V was cut by 6 bases and J by 4 bases, with 10 bases left in between. CDR3: CASSPYSGANVLTF. CDR3 in DNA: TGTGCCAGCAGCCCCTACTCCGGGGCCAACGTCCTGACTTTC.

The V call is TRBV21-1, the J call TRBJ1-2; the table assigns TRBD1, which was not confirmed against the DNA. TRBV21-1 is labeled a pseudogene. CDR3 size: 18 residues. CDR3 loop: CASKAPELQGAQVYGYTF. CDR3 bases: TGTGCCAGCAAAGCGCCAGAACTACAGGGGGCGCAGGTGTATGGCTACACCTTC.

This rearrangement joins TRBV29-1 to TRBJ1-1, with unresolved D. Germline lookup yields CDR1 SQVTM and CDR2 ANQGSEA. The CDR3 loop spans 10 amino acids. With 6 bases removed from V and 1 base from J, the gap between germline ends came to 3 bases. DNA of the CDR3: TGCAGCGTGAAGAACACTGAAGCTTTCTTT. It yields the protein CSVKNTEAFF.

The chain has TRBV11-3 and TRBJ2-5, with a weak D call TRBD1 (5 bases). This CDR3 comprises 17 residues. V was clipped by 2 bases and J by 3 bases, with 19 bases between them. Per the germline V gene, CDR1 is SGHNT and CDR2 is YENEEA. CDR3: CASSLNDRGKAKETQYF. CDR3 bases: TGTGCCAGCAGCTTAAACGACAGAGGAAAAGCGAAAGAGACCCAGTACTTC.

The chain uses TRBV28 and TRBJ1-2, with TRBD1 as a possible D gene (6 bases). The CDR3 runs 16 residues. Trimming took 8 bases from V and 2 from J, leaving 21 bases between them. The germline V gene encodes CDR1 MDHEN and CDR2 SYDVKM. CDR3 loop: CASGSPGDTRNYGYTF. The DNA of the CDR3 is TGTGCCAGCGGATCTCCAGGGGACACGAGAAACTATGGCTACACCTTC.

The chain links TRBV29-1 to TRBJ2-7, with 9 bases that match TRBD1. The germline V gene has CDR1 SQVTM and CDR2 ANQGSEA. Trimming took 6 bases from V and 3 from J; bases not matched to a gene: 3. The CDR3 runs to 12 residues. The CDR3 sequence is CSVVGQGYEQYF. Written as DNA, the CDR3 is TGCAGCGTGGTGGGACAGGGCTACGAGCAGTACTTC.